The T cell receptor beta chain described here comes from a study of control samples from healthy donors and cancer patients. V shed 1 base, J shed 1 base, and the junction held 10 bases outside the gene matches. Germline lookup yields CDR1 SGHDN and CDR2 FVKESK. This CDR3 spans 20 amino acids. Data came from immunoSEQ multiplex PCR; TCRdb stores just in-frame clones and leaves some out. The sample has fewer than 110,000 clones, more than 85% seen once; the top ten hold 7.8%. The TCR sequence derives from a man aged 30 to 39 in good health. Sequencing was done on a sample of blood. V usage is TRBV14 and J usage is TRBJ2-3, with TRBD2 matching 14 bases. The CDR3 DNA follows: TGTGCCAGCAGCCAAGCGCTTGGACTAGCGGGAGGCACACGCACAGATACGCAGTATTTT. This translates into CASSQALGLAGGTRTDTQYF.